This passage covers 3 T cell receptor beta chains from one sample sequenced in a study of neurological immune-mediated disorders. TCRdb re-called the 5' RACE reads through MiXCR, storing one row per CDR3 protein. This sample yields 65,000 to 95,000 distinct CDR3 sequences, of which roughly 4.7% are seen a single time; 2% to 2.5% belongs to the top ten. The sample was PBMCs. The receptor set was obtained from a woman in her 30s with multiple sclerosis.

This chain joins TRBV29-1 and TRBJ1-1; no clear D gene. Germline loops: CDR1 SQVTM, CDR2 ANQGSEA. Trimming left V 7 bases short and J 0 bases short, with 12 bases between. The CDR3 contains 13 residues. This CDR3 reads CSAGNFVNTEAFF. Here the CDR3 DNA reads TGCAGCGCAGGAAACTTCGTGAACACTGAAGCTTTCTTT. Full variable domain (missing parts from reference TRBV29-1 and TRBJ1-1): SAVISQKPSRDICQRGTSLTIQCQVDSQVTMMFWYRQQPGQSLTLIATANQGSEATYESGFVIDKFPISRPNLTFSTLTVSNMSPEDSSIYLCSAGNFVNTEAFFGQGTRLTVV.

Comment on this clonotype: This could be a read error, since a much larger clone is one nucleotide away. This chain connects TRBV5-1 to TRBJ2-1; TRBD1 matches 8 bases. In germline, CDR1 is SGHRS, CDR2 YFSETQ. The CDR3 sequence is 16 residues long. The CDR3 loop is CASSLAGQGSYNAQFF. The CDR3 nucleotides read TGCGCCAGCAGCTTGGCCGGACAGGGTTCCTACAATGCGCAGTTCTTC.

This clonotype was counted ten times or more. The CDR3 loop is CSASHSAGARDEQFF. For the CDR3, the DNA is TGCAGTGCTAGCCATTCAGCGGGAGCTCGGGATGAGCAGTTCTTC. The chain recombines TRBV20-1 with TRBJ2-1, with 8 bases matching TRBD2. CDR3 length equals 15 residues. V was pared by 3 bases and J by 8 bases, with 12 bases of the junction left unmatched. Germline values: CDR1 DFQATT, CDR2 SNEGSKA (reference sequence).